A single T cell receptor (beta chain) is shown here with its context. This sample stems from a study of post-analysis software for immune sequencing data. Looking at the study overall: In terms of disease course, relapsing-remitting, secondary progressive and progressive-relapsing multiple sclerosis were included.

The TCR beta cDNA libraries carried unique molecular identifiers. Each CDR3 protein gets one entry after TCRdb re-called the PCR reads with MiXCR. Among under 650,000 distinct CDR3 sequences listed, about 40% were seen once. The clonotype originates from a girl aged 10-17 years with multiple sclerosis. The sequenced sample was blood.

The CDR3 DNA is TGCGCCAGCAGCCAAGAGCCCACAGATACGCAGTATTTT. This codes for CASSQEPTDTQYF. The chain joins TRBV4-1 to TRBJ2-3; no clear D gene. Germline CDR1 and CDR2: MGHRA and YSYEKL. The CDR3 consists of 13 residues. V lost 0 bases, J lost 2 bases, and 3 bases lay in between.